This paragraph covers one TCR beta chain sequence. This clonotype was counted between two and nine times. Its antigen is unknown. It has no much larger one-base neighbor in the sample; base qualities were not kept. This entry belongs to a study of T cell repertoires in cytomegalovirus infection (dated by TCRdb to about 2019). The study in broad terms: Because public TCR beta signatures pointed to carriage of CMV infection together with the matching HLA type, the HLA type of each donor mattered for the analysis. Broad study findings and their caveats: The ex vivo response was dominated by HLA-C-restricted CMV-specific TCR beta clonotypes, and the single most frequent clonotype in two of eight donors was supplied by these HLA-C-restricted clonotypes. Carriers of CMV infection plus the relevant HLA type were discriminated by the cumulative frequency of public TCR beta family members in the study cohort and in an independent roughly 350-donor cohort.

In the germline V gene, CDR1 corresponds to MDHEN and CDR2 to SYDVKM. The CDR3 measures 15 amino acids from cysteine to phenylalanine. The DNA shown is the 45-base CDR3, in frame from base 1. The junction shows trimming of 5 bases on V and 7 bases on J, and the gene matches do not reach 5 bases of it. Data came from an Illumina HiSeq 1500. In-frame beta chains were kept once TCRdb had trimmed the public reads at Q25 with fastp and called clones with MiXCR. Records with the same CDR3 protein are collapsed into one entry carrying the most frequent genes and DNA. In this sample the table shows hundreds of thousands of distinct CDR3 sequences, about 40% of which occur a single time. The ten largest account for 2.8% of the sample.

Sequencing input: PBMCs. The clonotype originates from a human donor in good health (CMV status not recorded). Some clones in this sample may be carry-over from other donors' samples. The chain couples TRBV28 to TRBJ2-7; 16 middle bases align to TRBD2. The CDR3 protein is CASSPGTSGGEEQYF. The DNA reads TGTGCCAGCAGTCCTGGGACTAGCGGGGGGGAAGAGCAGTACTTC.